This T cell receptor beta chain was identified during a study of shared clonotypes between healthy human individuals. CDR1 is MNHEY and CDR2 is SMNVEV in the germline V gene (reference sequence). Trimming cost V 5 bases and J 3 bases, with 14 bases left between them. This CDR3 contains 14 residues. Regarding the study as a whole: The naive CD4 repertoires of several donors were compared, and around 5% of clonotypes were shared. It was expected that sequencing depth would affect clonotype sharing among donors.

A note on this clone: Its target is unknown.

It was CD45RO-negative cells, positively selected for CCR7, that made up naive CD8 cells, with terminally differentiated effector memory CD45RA+ cells excluded. Clones were sequenced by immunoSEQ multiplex PCR, and TCRdb holds only the in-frame ones, with some missing. This sample carries some 2,100,000 clones, roughly 91% of them seen once, and the ten largest clones take 1.5% to 2%. The sequence came from a man aged 18-30 years in good health. Some clones in this sample may be carry-over from other donors' samples. Input material: naive CD8+ T cells from PBMCs. V usage is TRBV27 and J usage is TRBJ2-7, with D possibly called TRBD1 or TRBD2 (5 bases each). The CDR3 DNA reads as TGTGCCAGCAGTCCCACAGGACTGGGCTACGAGCAGTACTTC. Protein product: CASSPTGLGYEQYF.